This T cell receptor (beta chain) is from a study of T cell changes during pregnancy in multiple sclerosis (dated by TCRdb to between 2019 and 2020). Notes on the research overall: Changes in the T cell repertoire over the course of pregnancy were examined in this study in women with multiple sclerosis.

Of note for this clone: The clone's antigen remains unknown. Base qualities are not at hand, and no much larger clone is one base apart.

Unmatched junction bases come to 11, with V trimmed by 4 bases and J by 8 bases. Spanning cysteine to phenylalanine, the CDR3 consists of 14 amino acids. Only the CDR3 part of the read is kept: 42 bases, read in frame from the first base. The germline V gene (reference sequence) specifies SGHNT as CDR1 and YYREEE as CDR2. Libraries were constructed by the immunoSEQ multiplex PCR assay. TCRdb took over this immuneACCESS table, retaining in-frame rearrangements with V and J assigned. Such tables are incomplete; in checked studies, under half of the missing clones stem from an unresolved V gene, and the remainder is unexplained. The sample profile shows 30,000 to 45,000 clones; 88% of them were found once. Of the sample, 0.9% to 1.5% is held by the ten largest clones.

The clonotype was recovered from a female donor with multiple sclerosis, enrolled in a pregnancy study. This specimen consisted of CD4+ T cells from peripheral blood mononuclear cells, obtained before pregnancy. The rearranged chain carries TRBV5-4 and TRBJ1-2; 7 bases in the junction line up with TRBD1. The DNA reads TGTGCCAGCAGCAACCGGGACAGCGTTACGGGCTACACCTTC. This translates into CASSNRDSVTGYTF.